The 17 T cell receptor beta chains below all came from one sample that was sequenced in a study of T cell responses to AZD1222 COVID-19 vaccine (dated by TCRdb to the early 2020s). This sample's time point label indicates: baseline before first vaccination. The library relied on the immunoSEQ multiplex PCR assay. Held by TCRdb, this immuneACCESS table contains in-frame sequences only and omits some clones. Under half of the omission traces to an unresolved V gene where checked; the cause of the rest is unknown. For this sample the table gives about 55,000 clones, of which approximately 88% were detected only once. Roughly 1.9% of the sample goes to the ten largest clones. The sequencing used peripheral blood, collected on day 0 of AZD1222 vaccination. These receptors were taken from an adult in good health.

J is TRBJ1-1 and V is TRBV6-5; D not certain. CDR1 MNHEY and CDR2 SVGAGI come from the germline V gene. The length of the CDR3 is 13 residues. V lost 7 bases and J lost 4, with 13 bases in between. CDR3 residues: CASTHFFSTEAFF. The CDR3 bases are TGTGCCAGCACCCATTTTTTCAGCACTGAAGCTTTCTTT.

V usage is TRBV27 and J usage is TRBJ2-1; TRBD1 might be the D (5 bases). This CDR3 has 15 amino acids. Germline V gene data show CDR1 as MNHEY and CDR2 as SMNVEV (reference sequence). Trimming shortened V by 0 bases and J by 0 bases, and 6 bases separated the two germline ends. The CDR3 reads CASSLSQVSYNEQFF. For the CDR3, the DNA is TGTGCCAGCAGTTTATCACAGGTCTCCTACAATGAGCAGTTCTTC.

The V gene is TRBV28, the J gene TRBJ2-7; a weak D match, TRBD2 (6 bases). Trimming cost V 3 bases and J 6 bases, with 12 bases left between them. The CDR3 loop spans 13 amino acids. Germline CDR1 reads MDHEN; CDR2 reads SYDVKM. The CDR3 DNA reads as TGTGCCAGCAGTTTGGGGGGTTGGGGCGAGCAGTACTTC. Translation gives CASSLGGWGEQYF.

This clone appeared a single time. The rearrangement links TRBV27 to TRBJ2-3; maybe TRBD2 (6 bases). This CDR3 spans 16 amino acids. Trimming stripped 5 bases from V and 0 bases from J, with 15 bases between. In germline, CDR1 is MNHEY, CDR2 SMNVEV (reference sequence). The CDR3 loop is CASSPQGGTSTDTQYF. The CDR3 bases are TGTGCCAGCAGTCCCCAGGGCGGGACTAGCACAGATACGCAGTATTTT.

DNA for the CDR3: TGTGCCAGCAGCGCCCCGGGAGGGATCAACGAGCAGTACTTC. Protein: CASSAPGGINEQYF. The chain links TRBV7-3 to TRBJ2-7; 8 bases are shared with TRBD2. J was trimmed by 5 bases and V by 5 bases; bases with no gene match: 8. CDR3 length: 14 amino acids. Germline CDR1 reads SGHTA; CDR2 reads FQGTGA.

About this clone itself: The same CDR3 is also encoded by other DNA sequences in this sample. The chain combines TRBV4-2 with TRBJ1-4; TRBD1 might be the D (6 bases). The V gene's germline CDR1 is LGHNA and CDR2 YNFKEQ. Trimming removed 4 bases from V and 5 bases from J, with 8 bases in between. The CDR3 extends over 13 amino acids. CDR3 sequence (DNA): TGTGCCAGCAGCCCTCAGGGGAATGAAAAACTGTTTTTT. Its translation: CASSPQGNEKLFF.

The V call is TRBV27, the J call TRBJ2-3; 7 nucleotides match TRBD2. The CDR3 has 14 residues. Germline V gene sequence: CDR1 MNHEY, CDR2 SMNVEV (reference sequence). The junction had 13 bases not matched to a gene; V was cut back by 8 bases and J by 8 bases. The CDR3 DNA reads TGTGCCAGCGATCCACAGCGGGGTGCCGGTACGCAGTATTTT. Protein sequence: CASDPQRGAGTQYF.

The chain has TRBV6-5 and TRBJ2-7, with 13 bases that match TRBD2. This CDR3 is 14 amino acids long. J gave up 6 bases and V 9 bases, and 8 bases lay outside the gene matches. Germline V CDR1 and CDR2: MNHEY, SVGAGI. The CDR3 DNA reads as TGTGCCAGTACGCCCCGACTAGCGGGAGGCGAGCAGTACTTC. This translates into CASTPRLAGGEQYF.

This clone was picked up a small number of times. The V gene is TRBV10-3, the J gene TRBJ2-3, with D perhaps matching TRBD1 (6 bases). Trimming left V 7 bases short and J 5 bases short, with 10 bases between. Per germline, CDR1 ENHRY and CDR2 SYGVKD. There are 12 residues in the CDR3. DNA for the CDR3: TGTGCCATCAACCAAGGGGGAGATACGCAGTATTTT. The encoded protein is CAINQGGDTQYF.

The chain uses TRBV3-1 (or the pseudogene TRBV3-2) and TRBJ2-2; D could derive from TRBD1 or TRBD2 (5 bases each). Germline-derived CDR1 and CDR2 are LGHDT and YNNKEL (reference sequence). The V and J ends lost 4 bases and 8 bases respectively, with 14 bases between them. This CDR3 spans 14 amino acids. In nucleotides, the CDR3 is TGTGCCAGCAGCCTGGGACGGTTAGTTGGGGAGCTGTTTTTT. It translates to CASSLGRLVGELFF.

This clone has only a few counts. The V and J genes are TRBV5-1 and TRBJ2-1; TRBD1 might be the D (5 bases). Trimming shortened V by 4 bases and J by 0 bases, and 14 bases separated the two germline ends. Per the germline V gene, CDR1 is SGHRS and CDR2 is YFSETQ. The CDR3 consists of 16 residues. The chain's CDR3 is CASSPRQRHSYNEQFF. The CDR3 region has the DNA TGCGCCAGCAGCCCAAGACAGCGACACTCCTACAATGAGCAGTTCTTC.

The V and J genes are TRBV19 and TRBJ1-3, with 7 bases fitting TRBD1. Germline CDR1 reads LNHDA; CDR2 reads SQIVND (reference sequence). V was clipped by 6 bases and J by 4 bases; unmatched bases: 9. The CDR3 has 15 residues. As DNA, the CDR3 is TGTGCCAGTAGAACCGACAGGGTGTCGGGAAACACCATATATTTT. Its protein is CASRTDRVSGNTIYF.

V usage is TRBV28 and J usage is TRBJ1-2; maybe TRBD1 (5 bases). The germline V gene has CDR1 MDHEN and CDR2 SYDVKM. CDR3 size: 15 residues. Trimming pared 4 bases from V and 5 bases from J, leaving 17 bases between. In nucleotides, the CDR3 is TGTGCCAGCAGTTCGGTCAGGGTTCGACGATATGGCTACACCTTC. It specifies CASSSVRVRRYGYTF.

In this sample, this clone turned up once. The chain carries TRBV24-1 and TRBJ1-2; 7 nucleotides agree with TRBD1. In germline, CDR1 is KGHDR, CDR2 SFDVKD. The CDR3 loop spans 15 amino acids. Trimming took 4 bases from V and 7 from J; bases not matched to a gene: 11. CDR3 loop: CATSDPNTGAGGYTF. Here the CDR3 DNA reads TGTGCCACCAGTGACCCCAATACAGGGGCTGGTGGCTACACCTTC.

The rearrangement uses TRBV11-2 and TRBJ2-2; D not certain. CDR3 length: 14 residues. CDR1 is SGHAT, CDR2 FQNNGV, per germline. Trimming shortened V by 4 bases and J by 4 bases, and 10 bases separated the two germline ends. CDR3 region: CASSSRTGTGELFF. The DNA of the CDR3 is TGTGCCAGCAGCTCTAGGACGGGCACCGGGGAGCTGTTTTTT.

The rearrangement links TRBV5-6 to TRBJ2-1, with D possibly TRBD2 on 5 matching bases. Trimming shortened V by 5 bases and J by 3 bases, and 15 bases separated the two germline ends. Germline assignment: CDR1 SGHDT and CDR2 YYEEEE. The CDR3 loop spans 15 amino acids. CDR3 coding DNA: TGTGCCAGCAGACGTCGGGCGGGCATCTACAATGAGCAGTTCTTC. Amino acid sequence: CASRRRAGIYNEQFF.

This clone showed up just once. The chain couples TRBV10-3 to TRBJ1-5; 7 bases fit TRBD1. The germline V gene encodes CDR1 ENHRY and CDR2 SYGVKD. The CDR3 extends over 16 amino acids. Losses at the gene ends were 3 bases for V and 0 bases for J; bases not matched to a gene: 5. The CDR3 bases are TGTGCCATCAGTGACCCCGACAGGGTTAGCAATCAGCCCCAGCATTTT. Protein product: CAISDPDRVSNQPQHF.